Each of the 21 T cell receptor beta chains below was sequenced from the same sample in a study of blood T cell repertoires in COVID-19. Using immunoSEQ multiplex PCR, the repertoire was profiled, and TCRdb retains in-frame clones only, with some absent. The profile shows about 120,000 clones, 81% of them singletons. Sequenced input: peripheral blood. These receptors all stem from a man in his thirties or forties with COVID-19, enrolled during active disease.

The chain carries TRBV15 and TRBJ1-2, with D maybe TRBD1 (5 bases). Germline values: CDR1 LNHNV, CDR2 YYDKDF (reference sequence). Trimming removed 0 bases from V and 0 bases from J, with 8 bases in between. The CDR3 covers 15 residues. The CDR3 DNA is TGTGCCACCAGCAGAGACGGGGGACCTAACTATGGCTACACCTTC. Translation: CATSRDGGPNYGYTF. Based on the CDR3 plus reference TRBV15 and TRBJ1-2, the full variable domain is DAMVIQNPRYQVTQFGKPVTLSCSQTLNHNVMYWYQQKSSQAPKLLFHYYDKDFNNEADTPDNFQSRRPNTSFCFLDIRSPGLGDTAMYLCATSRDGGPNYGYTFGSGTRLTVV.

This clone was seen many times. CDR3 sequence reads: CASSLTGGSSYEQYF. The CDR3, as DNA: TGTGCCAGCAGCTTGACAGGGGGGAGCTCCTACGAGCAGTACTTC. The rearrangement uses TRBV2 and TRBJ2-7; 9 bases are shared with TRBD1. CDR1 is SNHLY and CDR2 is FYNNEI in the germline V gene. Trimming at V came to 6 bases and at J to 0 bases, leaving 6 bases not matched to a gene. This CDR3 has 15 residues.

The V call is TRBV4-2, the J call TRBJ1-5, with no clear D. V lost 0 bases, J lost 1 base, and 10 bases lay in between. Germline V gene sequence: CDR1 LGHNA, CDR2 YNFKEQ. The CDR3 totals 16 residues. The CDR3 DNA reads TGTGCCAGCAGCCAAGATGGAAGCGCCAGCAATCAGCCCCAGCATTTT. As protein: CASSQDGSASNQPQHF.

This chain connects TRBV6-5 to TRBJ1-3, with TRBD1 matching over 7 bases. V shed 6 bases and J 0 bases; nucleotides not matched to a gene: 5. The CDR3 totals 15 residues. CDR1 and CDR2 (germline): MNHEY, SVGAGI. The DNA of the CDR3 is TGTGCCAGCAGGTCCGGGACAGCCTCTGGAAACACCATATATTTT. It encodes CASRSGTASGNTIYF.

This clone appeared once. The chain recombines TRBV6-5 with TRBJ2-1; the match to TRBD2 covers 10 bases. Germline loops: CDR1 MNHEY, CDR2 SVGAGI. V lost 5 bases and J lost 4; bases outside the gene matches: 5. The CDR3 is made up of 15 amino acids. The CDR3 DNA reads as TGTGCCAGCAGTCTAGCGGGAGAATTTTACAATGAGCAGTTCTTC. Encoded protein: CASSLAGEFYNEQFF.

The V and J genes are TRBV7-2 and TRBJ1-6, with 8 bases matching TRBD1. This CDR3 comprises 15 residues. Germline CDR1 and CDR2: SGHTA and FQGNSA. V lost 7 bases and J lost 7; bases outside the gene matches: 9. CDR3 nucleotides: TGTGCCAGCACGACAACGACAGGGGCCAATTCACCCCTCCACTTT. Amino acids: CASTTTTGANSPLHF.

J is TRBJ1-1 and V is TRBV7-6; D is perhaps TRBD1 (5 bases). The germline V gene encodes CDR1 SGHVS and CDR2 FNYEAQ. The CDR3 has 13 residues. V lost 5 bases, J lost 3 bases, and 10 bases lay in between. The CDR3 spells CASSLTVHTEAFF. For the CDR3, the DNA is TGTGCCAGCAGCCTGACAGTTCACACTGAAGCTTTCTTT.

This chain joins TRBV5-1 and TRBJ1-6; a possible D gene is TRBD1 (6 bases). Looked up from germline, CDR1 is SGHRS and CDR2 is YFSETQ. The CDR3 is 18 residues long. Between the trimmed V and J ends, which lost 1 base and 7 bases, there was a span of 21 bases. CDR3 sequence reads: CASSLTLTKQGPNSPLHF. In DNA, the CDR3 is TGCGCCAGCAGCTTGACCCTAACAAAACAGGGACCAAATTCACCCCTCCACTTT.

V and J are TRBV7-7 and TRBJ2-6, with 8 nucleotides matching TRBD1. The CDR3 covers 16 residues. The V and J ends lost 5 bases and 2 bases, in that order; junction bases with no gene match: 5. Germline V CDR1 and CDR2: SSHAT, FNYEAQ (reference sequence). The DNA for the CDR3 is TGTGCCAGCAGCCCTAGACAGGGGACTGGGGCCAACGTCCTGACTTTC. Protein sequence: CASSPRQGTGANVLTF.

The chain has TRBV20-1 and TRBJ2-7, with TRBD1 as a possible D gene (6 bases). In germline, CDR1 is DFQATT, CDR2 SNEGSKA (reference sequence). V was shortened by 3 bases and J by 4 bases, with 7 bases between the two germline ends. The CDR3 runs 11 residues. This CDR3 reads CSARTGYEQYF. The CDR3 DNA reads TGCAGTGCTAGGACAGGATACGAGCAGTACTTC.

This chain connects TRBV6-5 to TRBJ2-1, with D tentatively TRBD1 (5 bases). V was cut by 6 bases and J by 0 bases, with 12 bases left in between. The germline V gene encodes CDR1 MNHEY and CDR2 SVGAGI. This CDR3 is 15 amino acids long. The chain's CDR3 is CASSLDRPSYNEQFF. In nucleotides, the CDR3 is TGTGCCAGCAGCCTCGACAGACCCTCCTACAATGAGCAGTTCTTC.

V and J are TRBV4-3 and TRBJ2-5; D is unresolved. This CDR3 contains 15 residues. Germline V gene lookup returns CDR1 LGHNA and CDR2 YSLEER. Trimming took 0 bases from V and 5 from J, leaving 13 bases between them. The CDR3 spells CASSQDSSLRETQYF. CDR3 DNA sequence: TGCGCCAGCAGCCAAGACTCATCTTTACGGGAGACCCAGTACTTC.

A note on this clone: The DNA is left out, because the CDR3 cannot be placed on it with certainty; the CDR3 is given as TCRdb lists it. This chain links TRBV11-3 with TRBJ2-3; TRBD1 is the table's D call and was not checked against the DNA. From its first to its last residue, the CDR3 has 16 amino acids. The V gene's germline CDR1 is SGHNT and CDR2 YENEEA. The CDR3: CASSFGPGASTDTQYF.

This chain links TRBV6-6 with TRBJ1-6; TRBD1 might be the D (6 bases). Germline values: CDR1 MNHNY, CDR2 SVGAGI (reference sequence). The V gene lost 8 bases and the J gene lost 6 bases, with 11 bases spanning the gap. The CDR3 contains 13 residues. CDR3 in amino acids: CASGNRVNSPLHF. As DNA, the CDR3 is TGTGCCAGCGGAAACAGGGTTAATTCACCCCTCCACTTT.

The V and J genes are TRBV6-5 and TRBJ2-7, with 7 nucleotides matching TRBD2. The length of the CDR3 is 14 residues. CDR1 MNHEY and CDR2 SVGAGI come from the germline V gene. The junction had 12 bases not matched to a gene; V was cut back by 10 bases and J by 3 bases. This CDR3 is CATQSGTVDYEQYF. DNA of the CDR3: TGTGCCACCCAGAGCGGGACGGTTGACTACGAGCAGTACTTC.

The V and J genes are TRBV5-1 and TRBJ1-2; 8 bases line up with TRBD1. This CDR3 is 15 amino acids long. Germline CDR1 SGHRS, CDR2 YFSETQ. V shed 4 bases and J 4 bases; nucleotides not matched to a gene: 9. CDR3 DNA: TGCGCCAGCAGCCCTAATGCCGGGACAGGCTATGGCTACACCTTC. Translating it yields CASSPNAGTGYGYTF.

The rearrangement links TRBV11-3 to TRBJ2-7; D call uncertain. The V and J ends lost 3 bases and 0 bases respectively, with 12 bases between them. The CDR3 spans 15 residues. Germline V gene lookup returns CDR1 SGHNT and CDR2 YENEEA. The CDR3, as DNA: TGTGCCAGCAGCTTTCGTTTAAGGAGCTCCTACGAGCAGTACTTC. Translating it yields CASSFRLRSSYEQYF.

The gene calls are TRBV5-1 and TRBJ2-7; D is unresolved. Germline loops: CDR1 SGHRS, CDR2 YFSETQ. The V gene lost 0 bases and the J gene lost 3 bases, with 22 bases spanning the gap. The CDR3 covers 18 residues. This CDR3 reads CASSLDGAPRYGYYEQYF. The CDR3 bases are TGCGCCAGCAGCTTGGATGGAGCTCCCCGATACGGATACTACGAGCAGTACTTC.

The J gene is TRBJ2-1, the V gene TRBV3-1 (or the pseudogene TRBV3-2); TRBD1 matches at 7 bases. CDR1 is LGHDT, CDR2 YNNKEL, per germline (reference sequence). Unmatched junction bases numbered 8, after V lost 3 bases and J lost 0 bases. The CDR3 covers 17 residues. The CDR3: CASSQVTGRSSYNEQFF. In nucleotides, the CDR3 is TGTGCCAGCAGCCAGGTGACAGGGAGAAGCTCCTACAATGAGCAGTTCTTC.

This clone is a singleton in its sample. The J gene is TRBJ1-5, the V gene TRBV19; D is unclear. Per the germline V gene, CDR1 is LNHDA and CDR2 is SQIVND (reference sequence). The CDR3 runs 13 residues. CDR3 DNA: TGTGCATCGGGGAGAGGGAGCAATCAGCCCCAGCATTTT. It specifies CASGRGSNQPQHF.

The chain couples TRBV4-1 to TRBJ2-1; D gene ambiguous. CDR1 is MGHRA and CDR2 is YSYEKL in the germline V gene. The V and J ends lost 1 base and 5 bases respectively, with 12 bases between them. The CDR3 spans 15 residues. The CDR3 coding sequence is TGCGCCAGCAGCCAAGTGAGCTTCCGGGACAATGAGCAGTTCTTC. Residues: CASSQVSFRDNEQFF.